This T cell receptor (beta chain) emerged from a study of blood T cell repertoires in COVID-19 (TCRdb year 2020). At the level of the whole study: The collaborator samples originated in the United States, Italy and Spain and spanned the acute and convalescent phases of COVID-19. Samples came from the ongoing ImmuneRACE study (first 160 participants) plus 1,254 subjects from 6 global collaborators. Where available, HLA class I and class II types were obtained from metadata supplied by the sample provider rather than from assay-based typing. The prospective study material was composed of cDNA or gDNA derived from T cells, B-cell-depleted T cells, or PBMCs. The sample metadata nearly always contained a de-identified subject ID, COVID-19 status, age in years and sex. Subjects who had been exposed to COVID-19, were actively infected with it, or had recovered from it provided the deeply sampled blood TCRbeta repertoires that made up the dataset. A freely available public database, intended as a resource for researchers studying the immune response to SARS-CoV-2, is where the repertoires were released.

The immunoSEQ Assay, a bias-controlled multiplex PCR, was used to amplify TCRbeta CDR3 regions from genomic DNA. The study's own analysis went as follows. Within the assay, amplification of reference gene primers was used to estimate how many nucleated cells each sample contained. Sequence reads were collapsed and filtered to measure the absolute abundance of every unique TCRbeta CDR3 rearrangement. For each sample, productive Simpson clonality was calculated by taking the square root of Simpson's diversity index across productive rearrangements. TCRdb retrieved this table from immuneACCESS and kept in-frame rearrangements only. Not all clones are present; in checked studies, unresolved V genes account for under half, and no reason is known for the remainder. The V and J calls and clone size were taken over from that table, and D and trimming were inferred from the DNA. The sample profile shows 200,000 to 250,000 clones; approximately 81% of them were found once. The ten largest make up nearly 20% of the sample.

Each collaborating institution followed its own protocols to collect whole blood in K2EDTA tubes. Collaborator samples were shipped for TCRbeta analysis as frozen whole blood, isolated PBMCs, or DNA extracted from either sample type. The paper as a whole reports these results and caveats: The amount of clinical and demographic metadata varied by source and participant and was provided uncurated.

Comments on this clone: Its antigen remains unidentified. Per-base qualities were not stored, and no clone one base away is much larger.

V lost 6 bases and J lost 8 bases, and the count of bases not matched to a germline gene is 3. The germline V gene provides CDR1 KGHSH and CDR2 LQKENI. Measured from the cysteine to the phenylalanine, the CDR3 is 12 residues long. Solely the CDR3 DNA is kept, with 36 bases framed from the first base. The receptor's source is a man aged 25 to 40 with active or convalescent COVID-19. In this chain, TRBV18 is recombined with TRBJ2-1; TRBD2 agrees with 8 junctional bases. Input material: peripheral blood. The DNA reads as follows: TGTGCCAGCTCGTCGGGAGGGTATGAGCAGTTCTTC. The translation is CASSSGGYEQFF.